These 21 T cell receptor beta chains came from one sample sequenced in a study of blood T cell repertoires in COVID-19. Using immunoSEQ multiplex PCR, the repertoire was profiled, and TCRdb retains in-frame clones only, with some absent. The profile shows tens of thousands of clones, around 81% of them singletons. The sample comprised peripheral blood. The receptors shown here come from a man in his 70s with active COVID-19.

The chain joins TRBV3-1 (or the pseudogene TRBV3-2) to TRBJ1-1; D remains unclear. This CDR3 comprises 16 residues. V lost 3 bases to trimming and J lost 1 base, with 15 bases between them. Germline V gives CDR1 LGHDT, CDR2 YNNKEL (reference sequence). CDR3 residues: CASSHIREERNTEAFF. In DNA form, the CDR3 reads TGTGCCAGCAGCCATATTAGGGAGGAGAGGAACACTGAAGCTTTCTTT.

The chain uses TRBV3-1 (or the pseudogene TRBV3-2) and TRBJ1-1; D unresolved. Trimming pared 0 bases from V and 1 base from J, leaving 6 bases between. The CDR3 consists of 14 residues. The germline V gene has CDR1 LGHDT and CDR2 YNNKEL (reference sequence). The DNA of the CDR3 is TGTGCCAGCAGCCAAGATACGAGGAACACTGAAGCTTTCTTT. Translation gives CASSQDTRNTEAFF.

The table lists this clone with a count of one. The chain links TRBV6-6 to TRBJ2-3, with TRBD2 as a possible D gene (6 bases). The CDR3 length is 15 residues. V was clipped by 4 bases and J by 4 bases, with 15 bases between them. CDR1 MNHNY and CDR2 SVGAGI come from the germline V gene (reference sequence). This CDR3 reads CASSSPGLGADTQYF. In nucleotides, the CDR3 is TGTGCCAGCAGTTCGCCGGGACTGGGAGCAGATACGCAGTATTTT.

V usage is TRBV11-2 and J usage is TRBJ2-3; 8 bases are a match to TRBD2. J was trimmed by 4 bases and V by 1 base; bases with no gene match: 1. The CDR3 extends over 14 amino acids. Germline V CDR1 and CDR2: SGHAT, FQNNGV. The CDR3 loop reads CASSLGTSPDTQYF. CDR3 coding DNA: TGTGCCAGCAGCTTAGGGACTAGCCCAGATACGCAGTATTTT.

For this clone: Compared with germline, one end of the junction differs, possibly owing to a read error. The chain's CDR3 is CASSLTIYRVLWF. The CDR3, as DNA: TGTGCCAGCAGCCTCACTATATACAGGGTACTTTGGTTC. J is TRBJ2-7 and V is TRBV28; D possibly corresponds to TRBD1 (6 bases). CDR1 is MDHEN, CDR2 SYDVKM, per germline. The CDR3 totals 13 residues. Using reference TRBV28 and TRBJ2-7 for the parts outside the CDR3, the full variable domain is DVKVTQSSRYLVKRTGEKVFLECVQDMDHENMFWYRQDPGLGLRLIYFSYDVKMKEKGDIPEGYSVSREKKERFSLILESASTNQTSMYLCASSLTIYRVLWFGPGTRLTVT.

This clone was observed a single time. V gene TRBV9 combines with J gene TRBJ1-6; the match to TRBD1 covers 7 bases. This CDR3 has 15 amino acids. V lost 0 bases, J lost 9 bases, and 6 bases stayed unmatched. Germline CDR1 SGDLS, CDR2 YYNGEE. DNA of the CDR3: TGTGCCAGCAGCGTAGCTGAGGGGGCGGGTTCACCCCTCCACTTT. Translated, it gives CASSVAEGAGSPLHF.

V is TRBV23-1 and J is TRBJ1-2, with a possible D match to TRBD1 (5 bases). Being an ORF, TRBV23-1 has a function that is uncertain. V was pared by 9 bases and J by 2 bases, with 19 bases between. This CDR3 has 15 amino acids. CDR3 amino acids: CARICWTFFNYGYTF. CDR3 nucleotides: TGCGCCAGGATTTGTTGGACATTTTTCAACTATGGCTACACCTTC.

V usage is TRBV24-1 and J usage is TRBJ2-1; 7 bases fit TRBD2. The CDR3 runs to 13 residues. The germline V gene has CDR1 KGHDR and CDR2 SFDVKD. After removal of 11 bases from V and 0 bases from J, the junction contained 3 bases not matched to a gene. The CDR3 loop is CASAGDSYNEQFF. In DNA form, the CDR3 reads TGTGCCAGCGCGGGGGACTCCTACAATGAGCAGTTCTTC.

V and J are TRBV5-1 and TRBJ2-3; 11 bases are shared with TRBD2. The CDR3 runs 18 residues. Germline V lookup: CDR1 SGHRS, CDR2 YFSETQ. Trimming took 0 bases from V and 2 from J; bases not matched to a gene: 8. This CDR3 is CASSLGGLAGGNTDTQYF. The DNA of the CDR3 is TGCGCCAGCAGCTTGGGAGGGCTAGCGGGGGGAAACACAGATACGCAGTATTTT.

V gene TRBV18 combines with J gene TRBJ1-1, with 7 bases identical to TRBD1. Germline trimming cut 3 bases from V and 8 bases from J; bases unmatched to any gene: 15. The germline V gene encodes CDR1 KGHSH and CDR2 LQKENI. The CDR3 totals 16 residues. The CDR3 protein is CASSPRPTGNFREAFF. CDR3 sequence (DNA): TGTGCCAGCTCACCTAGACCGACAGGGAATTTTAGAGAAGCTTTCTTT.

The genes are TRBV18 and TRBJ2-7, with D possibly matching TRBD2 (6 bases). This CDR3 has 14 amino acids. Germline CDR1 and CDR2: KGHSH and LQKENI. With 0 bases removed from V and 2 bases from J, the gap between germline ends came to 8 bases. CDR3 DNA: TGTGCCAGCTCACCACCGGGGGGAACCTACGAGCAGTACTTC. This codes for CASSPPGGTYEQYF.

The gene calls are TRBV5-4 and TRBJ2-5; TRBD1 might be the D (7 bases). The CDR3 totals 14 residues. CDR1 is SGHNT and CDR2 is YYREEE in the germline V gene (reference sequence). Deletions cut 4 bases from V and 4 bases from J, with 14 bases between. In DNA, the CDR3 is TGTGCCAGCAGCGCCAGGGGGGAGTCAGAGACCCAGTACTTC. It specifies CASSARGESETQYF.

The V and J genes are TRBV27 and TRBJ2-1, with a tentative D call TRBD2 (6 bases). V lost 6 bases to trimming and J lost 8 bases, with 17 bases between them. Germline-derived CDR1 and CDR2 are MNHEY and SMNVEV (reference sequence). This CDR3 has 14 amino acids. CDR3 loop: CASSSGVWIHEQFF. In DNA form, the CDR3 reads TGTGCCAGCAGCTCGGGGGTTTGGATCCATGAGCAGTTCTTC.

This clone came up a few times. The rearrangement joins TRBV12-3 or TRBV12-4 to TRBJ2-2; D unclear. V was clipped by 8 bases and J by 4 bases, with 8 bases between them. The CDR3 consists of 12 residues. The CDR3, as DNA: TGTGCCAGCGCGGAAATCACCGGGGAGCTGTTTTTT. It is translated as CASAEITGELFF.

The V call is TRBV4-2, the J call TRBJ2-4; 10 nucleotides line up with TRBD2. The V gene end was trimmed by 1 base and the J gene end by 9 bases; junction bases not matched to a gene: 6. This CDR3 contains 15 residues. The V gene's germline CDR1 is LGHNA and CDR2 YNFKEQ. The CDR3 spells CASSQVDASGGIQYF. CDR3 DNA sequence: TGTGCCAGCAGCCAAGTAGATGCTAGCGGGGGCATTCAGTACTTC.

The CDR3 DNA follows: TGTGCCACCAGTGATTTTGGGGTGCAAGGACTAGCGGTTCAAGAGACCCAGTACTTC. It is translated as CATSDFGVQGLAVQETQYF. The chain links TRBV24-1 to TRBJ2-5, with 10 bases aligning to TRBD2. The CDR3 has 19 amino acids. With 1 base clipped from V and 2 bases from J, the junction kept 12 bases outside the gene matches. Germline V gene data show CDR1 as KGHDR and CDR2 as SFDVKD.

This clone was counted a single time. This chain joins TRBV10-3 and TRBJ2-3; the D gene is possibly TRBD1 (6 bases). This CDR3 has 13 amino acids. V lost 5 bases, J lost 6 bases, and 12 bases lay in between. The V gene's germline CDR1 is ENHRY and CDR2 SYGVKD. DNA of the CDR3: TGTGCCATCAGTTTACAGGGTGTCGATACGCAGTATTTT. This gives the protein CAISLQGVDTQYF.

This clone was counted once. The V gene is TRBV5-5, the J gene TRBJ1-1; unclear D gene. Looked up from germline, CDR1 is SGHKS and CDR2 is YYEKEE (reference sequence). The V gene lost 2 bases and the J gene lost 6 bases, with 20 bases spanning the gap. There are 16 residues in the CDR3. CDR3 sequence (DNA): TGTGCCAGCAGCTTAGATCAGACCCGAGAGGGCTCTGAAGCTTTCTTT. Translation gives CASSLDQTREGSEAFF. The whole variable domain, remainder taken from reference TRBV5-5 and TRBJ1-1, is DAGVTQSPTHLIKTRGQQVTLRCSPISGHKSVSWYQQVLGQGPQFIFQYYEKEERGRGNFPDRFSARQFPNYSSELNVNALLLGDSALYLCASSLDQTREGSEAFFGQGTRLTVV.

V gene TRBV28 combines with J gene TRBJ2-7, with D possibly TRBD1 on 5 matching bases. The CDR3 loop spans 14 amino acids. Trimming cost V 2 bases and J 6 bases, with 14 bases left between them. Germline V gene lookup returns CDR1 MDHEN and CDR2 SYDVKM. The CDR3 region has the DNA TGTGCCAGCAGTTTAAGGGGCCGCGCGCCCGAGCAGTACTTC. Translated, it gives CASSLRGRAPEQYF.

The chain has TRBV30 and TRBJ2-1; D unresolved. There are 14 residues in the CDR3. V was clipped by 2 bases and J by 1 base, with 9 bases between them. Per germline, CDR1 GTSNPN and CDR2 SVGIG (reference sequence). The chain's CDR3 is CAWSTTESYNEQFF. CDR3 DNA: TGTGCCTGGAGTACCACAGAGTCCTACAATGAGCAGTTCTTC.

CDR3 protein: CASSLSPQIAGGGYEQYF. The CDR3 nucleotides are TGTGCCAGCAGCTTAAGCCCCCAGATAGCGGGGGGGGGCTACGAGCAGTACTTC. V usage is TRBV11-2 and J usage is TRBJ2-7; 11 bases map to TRBD2. The germline V gene encodes CDR1 SGHAT and CDR2 FQNNGV. With V trimmed by 2 bases and J by 3 bases, 12 bases remained unmatched. The CDR3 runs to 18 residues.